Each of the 29 T cell receptor beta chains below was sequenced from the same sample in a study of blood T cell repertoires in COVID-19. Clones were sequenced by immunoSEQ multiplex PCR, and TCRdb holds only the in-frame ones, with some missing. The sample has roughly 300,000 clones, approximately 84% seen once. Sequencing was carried out using PBMCs or T cells enriched from blood (not recorded which). Every receptor here comes from a woman in her 30s who had recovered from COVID-19.

This rearrangement joins TRBV19 to TRBJ2-3, with D perhaps TRBD1 (5 bases). V lost 5 bases to trimming and J lost 6 bases, with 12 bases between them. CDR1 and CDR2 from the germline V gene are LNHDA and SQIVND (reference sequence). This CDR3 has 13 amino acids. The CDR3: CASSQGMADTQYF. The CDR3 bases are TGTGCCAGTAGTCAGGGAATGGCTGATACGCAGTATTTT.

V is TRBV25-1 and J is TRBJ2-3; 11 bases match TRBD2. Trimming cost V 5 bases and J 5 bases; bases outside gene matches: 0. The CDR3 extends over 13 amino acids. From germline, CDR1 is MGHDK and CDR2 SYGVNS. The DNA of the CDR3 is TGTGCCAGCAGTACTAGCGGGGGAGATACGCAGTATTTT. Its protein product is CASSTSGGDTQYF.

This clone was counted once. The genes are TRBV28 and TRBJ1-1, with D unclear. The V and J ends lost 11 bases and 6 bases respectively, with 7 bases between them. The CDR3 is made up of 9 amino acids. Germline CDR1 reads MDHEN; CDR2 reads SYDVKM. The CDR3 DNA follows: TGTGCCGCGGTTGCTGAAGCTTTCTTT. Translated, it gives CAAVAEAFF. The variable domain in full, with the rest retrieved from reference TRBV28 and TRBJ1-1, is DVKVTQSSRYLVKRTGEKVFLECVQDMDHENMFWYRQDPGLGLRLIYFSYDVKMKEKGDIPEGYSVSREKKERFSLILESASTNQTSMYLCAAVAEAFFGQGTRLTVV.

The chain recombines TRBV2 with TRBJ2-1; 7 positions agree with TRBD2. The CDR3 runs to 15 residues. Germline V gene lookup returns CDR1 SNHLY and CDR2 FYNNEI. The J segment lost 7 bases and the V segment lost 1 base, leaving 7 bases of the junction unmatched. CDR3 loop: CASSEERGRSNEQFF. In nucleotides, the CDR3 is TGTGCCAGCAGTGAAGAGCGGGGTCGAAGTAATGAGCAGTTCTTC.

The CDR3, as DNA: TGTGCCATCAGCGGGGGGGCTGAGCAGTTCTTC. Protein: CAISGGAEQFF. The chain combines TRBV10-3 with TRBJ2-1, with 8 bases that match TRBD2. V shed 6 bases, J shed 9 bases, and the junction held 1 base outside the gene matches. Germline V gene lookup returns CDR1 ENHRY and CDR2 SYGVKD. This CDR3 has 11 amino acids.

V usage is TRBV19 and J usage is TRBJ2-1; 9 bases line up with TRBD2. The CDR3 loop spans 16 amino acids. The germline V gene encodes CDR1 LNHDA and CDR2 SQIVND (reference sequence). Germline trimming cut 7 bases from V and 3 bases from J; bases unmatched to any gene: 10. The CDR3 DNA follows: TGTGCCAGTACCCCCCCCGCGGGGGGGATCTACAATGAGCAGTTCTTC. It codes for CASTPPAGGIYNEQFF.

The chain couples TRBV13 to TRBJ2-3, with D hard to call. Trimming removed 7 bases at V and 1 base at J, with 15 bases between. The CDR3 loop spans 15 amino acids. Germline CDR1 PRHDT, CDR2 FYEKMQ (reference sequence). The CDR3 nucleotides are TGTGCCAGCAACCAACTAACACTCCGCACAGATACGCAGTATTTT. Its protein product is CASNQLTLRTDTQYF.

The V and J genes are TRBV6-5 and TRBJ2-1; 9 bases agree with TRBD1. Germline CDR1 reads MNHEY; CDR2 reads SVGAGI. J lost 6 bases, V lost 6 bases, and 6 bases had no gene match. The CDR3 sequence is 14 residues long. The CDR3 nucleotides are TGTGCCAGCAGCTCGGACAGGGGCGGCAATGAGCAGTTCTTC. As protein: CASSSDRGGNEQFF.

The V gene is TRBV7-2, the J gene TRBJ1-2; D is possibly TRBD1 (5 bases). There are 15 residues in the CDR3. Trimming took off 4 bases at V and 6 bases at J, with 18 bases between the two ends. Germline V CDR1 and CDR2: SGHTA, FQGNSA. The DNA of the CDR3 is TGTGCCAGCAGCTCTAGCGGGACTGATAGGCATGGCTACACCTTC. This gives the protein CASSSSGTDRHGYTF.

The V and J genes are TRBV5-4 and TRBJ2-7, with 9 bases matching TRBD1. The trim removed 4 bases at V and 6 bases at J, leaving 14 bases unmatched. This CDR3 has 16 residues. Germline V lookup: CDR1 SGHNT, CDR2 YYREEE (reference sequence). CDR3 in DNA: TGTGCCAGCAGCCCTGCTGGTAGGACAGGGGAAGGCGAGCAGTACTTC. This gives the protein CASSPAGRTGEGEQYF. Looking up the rest from reference TRBV5-4 and TRBJ2-7 gives the full variable domain: ETGVTQSPTHLIKTRGQQVTLRCSSQSGHNTVSWYQQALGQGPQFIFQYYREEENGRGNFPPRFSGLQFPNYSSELNVNALELDDSALYLCASSPAGRTGEGEQYFGPGTRLTVT.

The chain joins TRBV6-5 to TRBJ1-2; TRBD1 aligns across 10 bases. This CDR3 has 13 residues. The junction had 6 bases not matched to a gene; V was cut back by 6 bases and J by 8 bases. Germline V lookup: CDR1 MNHEY, CDR2 SVGAGI. CDR3 sequence: CASSPGTGVGYTF. CDR3 sequence (DNA): TGTGCCAGCAGCCCCGGGACAGGGGTCGGCTACACCTTC.

The V gene is TRBV5-1, the J gene TRBJ2-7; possibly TRBD2 for D (6 bases). This CDR3 spans 14 amino acids. In germline, CDR1 is SGHRS, CDR2 YFSETQ. With 7 bases removed from V and 6 bases from J, the gap between germline ends came to 20 bases. For the CDR3, the DNA is TGCGCCAGCGCTACCCTGGGCGGGGAGAGCGAGCAGTACTTC. Its translation: CASATLGGESEQYF. Full variable domain (remainder filled in from reference TRBV5-1 and TRBJ2-7): KAGVTQTPRYLIKTRGQQVTLSCSPISGHRSVSWYQQTPGQGLQFLFEYFSETQRNKGNFPGRFSGRQFSNSRSEMNVSTLELGDSALYLCASATLGGESEQYFGPGTRLTVT.

Details on this clone: The sample holds other DNA sequences that translate to the same CDR3. The J gene is TRBJ1-2, the V gene TRBV4-1; TRBD1 aligns across 7 bases. Germline V gene sequence: CDR1 MGHRA, CDR2 YSYEKL. CDR3 length: 13 residues. After removal of 2 bases from V and 6 bases from J, the junction contained 3 bases not matched to a gene. The CDR3: CASSQQQGDGYTF. The CDR3 bases are TGCGCCAGCAGCCAACAGCAGGGGGATGGCTACACCTTC.

This chain joins TRBV3-1 (or the pseudogene TRBV3-2) and TRBJ1-5, with 12 bases fitting TRBD1. CDR3 length equals 18 residues. The V gene end was trimmed by 0 bases and the J gene end by 7 bases; junction bases not matched to a gene: 10. CDR1 is LGHDT and CDR2 is YNNKEL in the germline V gene (reference sequence). CDR3 loop: CASSQDVMPGTGGQPQHF. In nucleotides, the CDR3 is TGTGCCAGCAGCCAAGACGTGATGCCCGGGACAGGGGGCCAGCCCCAGCATTTT.

This clone was counted only a few times. This sequence joins TRBV2 and TRBJ2-1; TRBD2 might be the D (6 bases). The CDR3 totals 13 residues. Trimming pared 8 bases from V and 8 bases from J, leaving 16 bases between. Germline assignment: CDR1 SNHLY and CDR2 FYNNEI. CDR3 loop: CASLRVPSDEQFF. The CDR3, as DNA: TGTGCCAGCCTGCGGGTCCCTAGCGATGAGCAGTTCTTC. The full variable domain, rest sourced from reference TRBV2 and TRBJ2-1, is EPEVTQTPSHQVTQMGQEVILRCVPISNHLYFYWYRQILGQKVEFLVSFYNNEISEKSEIFDDQFSVERPDGSNFTLKIRSTKLEDSAMYFCASLRVPSDEQFFGPGTRLTVL.

The V call is TRBV9, the J call TRBJ2-1; 12 bases are shared with TRBD2. CDR3 size: 16 residues. The V segment lost 1 base and the J segment 4 bases; nucleotides outside the gene matches: 3. Germline CDR1 is SGDLS and CDR2 is YYNGEE. The DNA for the CDR3 is TGTGCCAGCAGCGTATCTAGCGGGGGGGAGTACAATGAGCAGTTCTTC. Its protein is CASSVSSGGEYNEQFF.

The V gene is TRBV29-1, the J gene TRBJ2-6; 7 nucleotides align to TRBD2. Germline CDR1 reads SQVTM; CDR2 reads ANQGSEA. The ends lost 3 bases at V and 2 bases at J; junction bases unmatched: 7. The CDR3 covers 16 residues. The CDR3 DNA follows: TGCAGCGTTGACACGCCGGGGGGAACTGGGGCCAACGTCCTGACTTTC. Its translation is CSVDTPGGTGANVLTF.

This clone has just a few counts. Other DNA sequences from this sample encode an identical CDR3 as well. The CDR3 spells CASSYSTSGGYEQYF. CDR3 in DNA: TGTGCCAGCAGTTACTCGACTAGCGGGGGCTACGAGCAGTACTTC. This chain links TRBV6-2 or TRBV6-3 with TRBJ2-7, with 12 bases identical to TRBD2. Germline V lookup: CDR1 MNHEY, CDR2 SVGEGT. The CDR3 has 15 residues. The V segment lost 0 bases and the J segment 3 bases; nucleotides outside the gene matches: 0.

CDR3 sequence: CASKRSSGGDNEQFF. DNA of the CDR3: TGTGCCAGCAAGAGATCAAGCGGGGGGGACAATGAGCAGTTCTTC. This rearrangement joins TRBV2 to TRBJ2-1; 10 nucleotides agree with TRBD2. This CDR3 spans 15 amino acids. The V gene's germline CDR1 is SNHLY and CDR2 FYNNEI. V dropped 7 bases and J dropped 5; count of bases not matched to a gene: 8.

The chain links TRBV5-4 to TRBJ2-7; weak D call: TRBD2 (6 bases). This CDR3 region has 12 residues. Germline V lookup: CDR1 SGHNT, CDR2 YYREEE (reference sequence). Between the trimmed V and J ends, which lost 3 bases and 7 bases, there was a span of 11 bases. CDR3 protein: CASSSAREEQYF. The CDR3 DNA reads TGTGCCAGCAGCTCAGCCCGGGAGGAGCAGTACTTC.

The chain's CDR3 is CAIEAGGHDTQYF. For the CDR3, the DNA is TGTGCCATCGAAGCGGGGGGTCATGATACGCAGTATTTT. The chain links TRBV10-3 to TRBJ2-3, with 9 bases lining up with TRBD2. The trim removed 8 bases at V and 6 bases at J, leaving 6 bases unmatched. Per the germline V gene, CDR1 is ENHRY and CDR2 is SYGVKD. The CDR3 consists of 13 residues.

This clone was seen once. The rearrangement links TRBV6-4 to TRBJ1-5; 8 bases align to TRBD1. The J segment lost 5 bases and the V segment lost 3 bases, leaving 6 bases of the junction unmatched. Germline V lookup: CDR1 MRHNA, CDR2 SNTAGT. There are 15 residues in the CDR3. This chain's CDR3 is CASSEAGGLDQPQHF. The CDR3 DNA is TGTGCCAGCAGTGAGGCAGGGGGCTTGGATCAGCCCCAGCATTTT.

The V call is TRBV6-5, the J call TRBJ2-3, with a weak D call TRBD2 (5 bases). Trimming removed 7 bases from V and 1 base from J, with 9 bases in between. The CDR3 has 13 amino acids. Germline loops: CDR1 MNHEY, CDR2 SVGAGI. The CDR3 DNA sequence: TGTGCCAGCAATTTCGGGGGCACAGATACGCAGTATTTT. It specifies CASNFGGTDTQYF.

This chain links TRBV27 with TRBJ2-1; D is unclear. From germline, CDR1 is MNHEY and CDR2 SMNVEV (reference sequence). V gave up 6 bases and J gave up 3 bases, with 12 bases separating them. The CDR3 is 14 amino acids. For the CDR3, the DNA is TGTGCCAGCAGCATCCGCCGAGGCTACAATGAGCAGTTCTTC. It yields the protein CASSIRRGYNEQFF.

This sequence joins TRBV2 and TRBJ1-2, with a possible D match to TRBD1 (5 bases). Trimming stripped 4 bases from V and 3 bases from J, with 15 bases between. CDR3 length: 15 amino acids. From germline, CDR1 is SNHLY and CDR2 FYNNEI. CDR3 nucleotide sequence: TGTGCCAGCAGTGGAAGGGGATTCGAATACTATGGCTACACCTTC. This gives the protein CASSGRGFEYYGYTF.

V usage is TRBV4-2 and J usage is TRBJ2-5; TRBD1 might be the D (5 bases). Trimming stripped 0 bases from V and 5 bases from J, with 13 bases between. The CDR3 totals 15 residues. Germline V lookup: CDR1 LGHNA, CDR2 YNFKEQ. The DNA for the CDR3 is TGTGCCAGCAGCCAAGAGTGGGGCCCCGGGGAGACCCAGTACTTC. Residues: CASSQEWGPGETQYF.

The chain uses TRBV27 and TRBJ2-3; 10 bases are a match to TRBD1. This CDR3 is 15 amino acids long. The germline CDR1 and CDR2 sequences are MNHEY and SMNVEV (reference sequence). Trimming took 3 bases from V and 4 from J; bases not matched to a gene: 4. CDR3 in DNA: TGTGCCAGCAGTTTCCGACAGGGGGCCGCAGATACGCAGTATTTT. Encoded protein: CASSFRQGAADTQYF.

This rearrangement joins TRBV5-1 to TRBJ2-5, with D perhaps TRBD1 (6 bases). This CDR3 is built from 17 residues. V lost 0 bases and J lost 0, with 15 bases in between. Germline CDR1 reads SGHRS; CDR2 reads YFSETQ. This CDR3 reads CASSLGQERIYQETQYF. In nucleotides, the CDR3 is TGCGCCAGCAGCTTGGGACAGGAGAGGATATACCAAGAGACCCAGTACTTC. Looking up the rest from reference TRBV5-1 and TRBJ2-5 gives the full variable domain: KAGVTQTPRYLIKTRGQQVTLSCSPISGHRSVSWYQQTPGQGLQFLFEYFSETQRNKGNFPGRFSGRQFSNSRSEMNVSTLELGDSALYLCASSLGQERIYQETQYFGPGTRLLVL.

As concerns this clone: One junction end does not reproduce the germline sequence, and a read error may be involved. This chain links TRBV2 with TRBJ2-5; D possibly corresponds to TRBD1 (5 bases). The CDR3 spans 13 residues. Germline V lookup: CDR1 SNHLY, CDR2 FYNNEI. The CDR3 DNA follows: TGTGCCAGCAATGAAGGGGCAGATGAGACCCAGTACTTC. This translates into CASNEGADETQYF.